The 14 T cell receptor beta chains presented below share a single source sample, sequenced in a study of human T cells and chemical hapten exposure. Specified time point: patch test 1, 2 weeks after DPC sensitization. Treatment reported: therapeutic diphenylcyclopropenone sensitization with weekly scalp DPC. Each CDR3 protein gets one entry after TCRdb re-called the RACE reads with MiXCR. The sample records some 190,000 distinct CDR3 sequences, more than 20% being singletons. Specimen: whole blood, collected in connection with sensitization to the hapten diphenylcyclopropenone (DPC). These receptors came from a woman aged 45-65 years with alopecia areata. Some clones in this sample may be carry-over from other donors' samples.

There are a few counts of this clonotype. The genes are TRBV7-8 and TRBJ2-1; 8 positions match TRBD2. Germline loops: CDR1 SGHVS, CDR2 FQNEAQ. This CDR3 is built from 14 residues. The V gene end was trimmed by 2 bases and the J gene end by 5 bases; junction bases not matched to a gene: 2. The CDR3 spells CASSLRTSNNEQFF. In DNA, the CDR3 is TGTGCCAGCAGCTTAAGGACTAGCAACAATGAGCAGTTCTTC.

The chain links TRBV6-2 or TRBV6-3 to TRBJ1-2; D is unclear. Germline values: CDR1 MNHEY, CDR2 SVGEGT. The length of the CDR3 is 13 residues. Trimming stripped 5 bases from V and 4 bases from J, with 11 bases between. The CDR3 spells CASSPSPTYGYTF. The CDR3 nucleotides are TGTGCCAGCAGTCCCTCCCCCACCTATGGCTACACCTTC.

The chain recombines TRBV29-1 with TRBJ1-1; no firm D call. V was cut by 7 bases and J by 3 bases, with 6 bases left in between. The CDR3 contains 10 residues. Germline CDR1 and CDR2: SQVTM and ANQGSEA. The CDR3 is CSGFHTEAFF. The CDR3 DNA follows: TGCAGCGGGTTCCACACTGAAGCTTTCTTT.

In DNA, the CDR3 is TGTGCCATCAGACAGGGCAGCACAGATACGCAGTATTTT. As protein: CAIRQGSTDTQYF. The chain employs TRBV25-1 and TRBJ2-3; 7 nucleotides align to TRBD1. J was trimmed by 0 bases and V by 10 bases; bases with no gene match: 4. The germline V gene encodes CDR1 MGHDK and CDR2 SYGVNS. This CDR3 has 13 amino acids.

This rearrangement joins TRBV5-1 to TRBJ2-3; 12 bases agree with TRBD2. The CDR3 runs to 16 residues. Unmatched junction bases numbered 8, after V lost 3 bases and J lost 6 bases. CDR1 SGHRS and CDR2 YFSETQ come from the germline V gene. The chain's CDR3 is CASSSRLAGAGDTQYF. CDR3 in DNA: TGCGCCAGCAGCTCCAGACTAGCGGGAGCGGGCGATACGCAGTATTTT.

The V and J genes are TRBV29-1 and TRBJ1-4, with 7 bases fitting TRBD1. The CDR3 has 12 residues. Trimming cost V 7 bases and J 6 bases; bases outside gene matches: 5. Germline V lookup: CDR1 SQVTM, CDR2 ANQGSEA. The CDR3 reads CSGRGLDEKLFF. CDR3 in DNA: TGCAGCGGAAGGGGGCTGGATGAAAAACTGTTTTTT.

The sample holds a few counts of this clonotype. The chain joins TRBV12-3 or TRBV12-4 to TRBJ2-2; D gene ambiguous. The length of the CDR3 is 13 residues. The ends were cut back, 3 bases at V and 6 bases at J, with 8 bases in the middle. CDR3 DNA: TGTGCCAGCAGTTTGCTAAAGTCCGGGGAGCTGTTTTTT. This encodes CASSLLKSGELFF.

V is TRBV5-6 and J is TRBJ2-2; 9 nucleotides align to TRBD2. J gave up 5 bases and V 7 bases, and 15 bases lay outside the gene matches. The CDR3 runs 17 residues. Germline V gives CDR1 SGHDT, CDR2 YYEEEE. The CDR3 reads CASGRLREGSRTGELFF. As DNA, the CDR3 is TGTGCCAGCGGGCGGTTGCGGGAGGGCTCGAGAACCGGGGAGCTGTTTTTT.

V usage is TRBV6-5 and J usage is TRBJ2-7; D possibly uses TRBD1 or TRBD2 (5 bases each). Trimming pared 4 bases from V and 0 bases from J, leaving 10 bases between. Germline V gene data show CDR1 as MNHEY and CDR2 as SVGAGI. CDR3 length: 14 residues. The CDR3 spells CASSSVGTSYEQYF. The CDR3 region has the DNA TGTGCCAGCAGTTCCGTGGGGACCTCCTACGAGCAGTACTTC.

The chain's CDR3 is CASSLGGQIATNEKLFF. CDR3 coding DNA: TGTGCCAGCAGTTTAGGGGGACAGATTGCAACTAATGAAAAACTGTTTTTT. J is TRBJ1-4 and V is TRBV12-3 or TRBV12-4; 7 bases align to TRBD1. This CDR3 region has 17 residues. The ends lost 1 base at V and 0 bases at J; junction bases unmatched: 5.

The chain recombines TRBV5-1 with TRBJ1-4; TRBD1 is a possible D gene (6 bases). With 4 bases removed from V and 7 bases from J, the gap between germline ends came to 17 bases. The CDR3 has 15 amino acids. Germline V gives CDR1 SGHRS, CDR2 YFSETQ. The CDR3 is CASSVLQGGSEKLFF. The DNA of the CDR3 is TGCGCCAGCAGCGTCCTACAGGGAGGAAGTGAAAAACTGTTTTTT.

This clonotype was recorded a few times. The chain employs TRBV6-2 or TRBV6-3 and TRBJ2-7; D is possibly TRBD2 (5 bases). From germline, CDR1 is MNHEY and CDR2 SVGEGT. The CDR3 is made up of 14 amino acids. Between the trimmed V and J ends, which lost 4 bases and 2 bases, there was a span of 12 bases. CDR3 residues: CASSSQRSPYEQYF. The CDR3 DNA reads TGTGCCAGCAGTTCCCAGCGGAGCCCCTACGAGCAGTACTTC.

V is TRBV10-2 and J is TRBJ2-7; 8 bases are a match to TRBD2. The CDR3 loop spans 12 amino acids. Germline trimming cut 10 bases from V and 5 bases from J; bases unmatched to any gene: 7. The germline V gene encodes CDR1 WSHSY and CDR2 SAAADI. CDR3 coding DNA: TGCGCCACCGGGCCGGGGGGGGACGAGCAGTACTTC. Translation gives CATGPGGDEQYF.

The chain links TRBV18 to TRBJ1-2; 7 bases are shared with TRBD1. This CDR3 region has 14 residues. With V trimmed by 5 bases and J by 3 bases, 6 bases remained unmatched. Per the germline V gene, CDR1 is KGHSH and CDR2 is LQKENI. The CDR3 reads CASSTRQGHYGYTF. Written as DNA, the CDR3 is TGTGCCAGCTCAACCAGACAGGGTCACTATGGCTACACCTTC.